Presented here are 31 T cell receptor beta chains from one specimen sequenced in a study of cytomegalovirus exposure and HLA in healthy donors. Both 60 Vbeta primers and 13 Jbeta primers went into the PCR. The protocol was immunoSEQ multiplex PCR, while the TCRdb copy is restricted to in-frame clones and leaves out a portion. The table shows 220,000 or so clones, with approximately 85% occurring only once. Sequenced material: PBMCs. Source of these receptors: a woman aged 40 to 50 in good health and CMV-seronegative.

The CDR3 bases are TGTGCCAGCAGGGGGACAGTAAGTCTATACGAGCAGTACTTC. It encodes CASRGTVSLYEQYF. The chain has TRBV28 and TRBJ2-7; TRBD1 matches 7 bases. CDR1 MDHEN and CDR2 SYDVKM come from the germline V gene. The J segment lost 4 bases and the V segment lost 6 bases, leaving 9 bases of the junction unmatched. This CDR3 region has 14 residues. The full variable domain, its missing parts supplied by reference TRBV28 and TRBJ2-7, is DVKVTQSSRYLVKRTGEKVFLECVQDMDHENMFWYRQDPGLGLRLIYFSYDVKMKEKGDIPEGYSVSREKKERFSLILESASTNQTSMYLCASRGTVSLYEQYFGPGTRLTVT.

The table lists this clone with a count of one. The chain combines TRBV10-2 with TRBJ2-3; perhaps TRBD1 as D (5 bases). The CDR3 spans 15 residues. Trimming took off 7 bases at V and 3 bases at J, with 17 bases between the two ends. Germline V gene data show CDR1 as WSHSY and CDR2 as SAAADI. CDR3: CASTREGLGTDTQYF. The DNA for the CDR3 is TGCGCCAGCACCAGGGAAGGCCTGGGGACAGATACGCAGTATTTT.

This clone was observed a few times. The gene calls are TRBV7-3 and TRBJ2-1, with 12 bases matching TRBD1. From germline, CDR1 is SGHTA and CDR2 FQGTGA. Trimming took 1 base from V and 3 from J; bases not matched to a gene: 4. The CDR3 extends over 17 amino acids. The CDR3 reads CASSLRGTGGNYNEQFF. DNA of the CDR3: TGTGCCAGCAGCTTAAGAGGGACAGGGGGCAACTACAATGAGCAGTTCTTC. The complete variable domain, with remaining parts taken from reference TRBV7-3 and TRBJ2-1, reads GAGVSQTPSNKVTEKGKYVELRCDPISGHTALYWYRQSLGQGPEFLIYFQGTGAADDSGLPNDRFFAVRPEGSVSTLKIQRTERGDSAVYLCASSLRGTGGNYNEQFFGPGTRLTVL.

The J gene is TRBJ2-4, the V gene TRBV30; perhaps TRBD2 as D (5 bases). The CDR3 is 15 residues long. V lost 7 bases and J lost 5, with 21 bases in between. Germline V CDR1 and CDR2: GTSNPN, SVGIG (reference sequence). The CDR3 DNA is TGTGCCTACCGGACTCCACCTAGGCCCCAAAACATTCAGTACTTC. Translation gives CAYRTPPRPQNIQYF.

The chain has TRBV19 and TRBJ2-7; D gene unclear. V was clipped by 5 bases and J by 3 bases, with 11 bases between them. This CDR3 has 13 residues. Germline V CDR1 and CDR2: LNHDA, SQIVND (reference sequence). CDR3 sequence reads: CASSPRGYYEQYF. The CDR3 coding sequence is TGTGCCAGTAGTCCGAGAGGATACTACGAGCAGTACTTC.

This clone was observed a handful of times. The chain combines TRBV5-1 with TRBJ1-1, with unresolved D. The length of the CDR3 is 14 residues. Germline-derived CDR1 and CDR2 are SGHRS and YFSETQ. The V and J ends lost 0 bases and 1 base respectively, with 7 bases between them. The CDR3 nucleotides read TGCGCCAGCAGCTTGGGGGGAGAGAACACTGAAGCTTTCTTT. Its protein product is CASSLGGENTEAFF. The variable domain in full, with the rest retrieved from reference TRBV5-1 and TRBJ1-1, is KAGVTQTPRYLIKTRGQQVTLSCSPISGHRSVSWYQQTPGQGLQFLFEYFSETQRNKGNFPGRFSGRQFSNSRSEMNVSTLELGDSALYLCASSLGGENTEAFFGQGTRLTVV.

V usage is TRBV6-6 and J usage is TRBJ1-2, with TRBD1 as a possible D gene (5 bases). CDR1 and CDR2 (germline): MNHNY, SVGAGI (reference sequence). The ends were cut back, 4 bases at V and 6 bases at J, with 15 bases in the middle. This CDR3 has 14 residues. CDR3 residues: CASSSQHGGDGYTF. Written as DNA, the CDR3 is TGTGCCAGCAGTTCACAACACGGGGGGGATGGCTACACCTTC.

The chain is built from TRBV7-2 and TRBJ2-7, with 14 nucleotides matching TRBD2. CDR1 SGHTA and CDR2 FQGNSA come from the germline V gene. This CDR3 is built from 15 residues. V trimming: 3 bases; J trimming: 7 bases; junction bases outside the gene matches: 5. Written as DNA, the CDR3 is TGTGCCAGCAGCTTTCGCAGGACTAGCGGGAGGGAGCAGTACTTC. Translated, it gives CASSFRRTSGREQYF. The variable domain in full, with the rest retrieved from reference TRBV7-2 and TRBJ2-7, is GAGVSQSPSNKVTEKGKDVELRCDPISGHTALYWYRQSLGQGLEFLIYFQGNSAPDKSGLPSDRFSAERTGGSVSTLTIQRTQQEDSAVYLCASSFRRTSGREQYFGPGTRLTVT.

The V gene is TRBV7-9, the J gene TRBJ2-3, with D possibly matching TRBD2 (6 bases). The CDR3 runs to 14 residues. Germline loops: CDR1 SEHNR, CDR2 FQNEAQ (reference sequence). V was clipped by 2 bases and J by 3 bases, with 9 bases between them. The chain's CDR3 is CASSLFRGTDTQYF. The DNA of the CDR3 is TGTGCCAGCAGCTTATTCCGGGGGACAGATACGCAGTATTTT.

CDR3 coding DNA: TGTGCCAGCAGTTCGCGGGAGCAGGGATACGAGCAGTACTTC. Translating it yields CASSSREQGYEQYF. V and J are TRBV6-6 and TRBJ2-7, with TRBD2 matching 7 bases. Germline V gene data show CDR1 as MNHNY and CDR2 as SVGAGI (reference sequence). The CDR3 is 14 amino acids. V shed 4 bases and J 4 bases; nucleotides not matched to a gene: 7.

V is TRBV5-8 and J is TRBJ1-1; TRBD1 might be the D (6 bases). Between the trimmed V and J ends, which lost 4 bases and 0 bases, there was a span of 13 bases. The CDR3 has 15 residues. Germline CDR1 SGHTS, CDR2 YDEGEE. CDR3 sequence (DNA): TGTGCCAGCAGCATTATGGACAGCTTGAACACTGAAGCTTTCTTT. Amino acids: CASSIMDSLNTEAFF.

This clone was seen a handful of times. The CDR3 loop is CAWSTGQSLEGGYTF. In DNA, the CDR3 is TGTGCCTGGAGTACCGGACAGTCCCTTGAGGGTGGCTACACCTTC. J is TRBJ1-2 and V is TRBV30; perhaps TRBD1 as D (6 bases). Trimming removed 2 bases from V and 7 bases from J, with 20 bases in between. Germline lookup yields CDR1 GTSNPN and CDR2 SVGIG (reference sequence). This CDR3 has 15 residues.

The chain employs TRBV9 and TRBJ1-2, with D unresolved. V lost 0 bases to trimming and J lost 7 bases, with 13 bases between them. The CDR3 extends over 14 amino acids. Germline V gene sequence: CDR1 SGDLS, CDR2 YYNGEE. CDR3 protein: CASSVVGWGGGYTF. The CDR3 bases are TGTGCCAGCAGCGTAGTTGGGTGGGGAGGTGGCTACACCTTC.

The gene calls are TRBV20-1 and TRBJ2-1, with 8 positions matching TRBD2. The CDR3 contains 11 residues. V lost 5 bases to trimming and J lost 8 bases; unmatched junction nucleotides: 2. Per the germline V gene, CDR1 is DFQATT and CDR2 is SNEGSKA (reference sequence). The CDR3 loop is CSARGGHEQFF. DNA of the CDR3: TGCAGTGCTCGGGGGGGACATGAGCAGTTCTTC.

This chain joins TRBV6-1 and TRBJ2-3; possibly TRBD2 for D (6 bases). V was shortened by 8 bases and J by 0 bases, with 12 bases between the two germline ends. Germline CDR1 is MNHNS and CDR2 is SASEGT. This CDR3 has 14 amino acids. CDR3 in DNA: TGTGCCAGCGGGGCGGGGCCGAGCACAGATACGCAGTATTTT. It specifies CASGAGPSTDTQYF.

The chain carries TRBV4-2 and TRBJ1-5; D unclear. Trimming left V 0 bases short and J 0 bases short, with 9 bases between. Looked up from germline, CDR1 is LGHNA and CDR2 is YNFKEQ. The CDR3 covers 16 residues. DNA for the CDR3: TGTGCCAGCAGCCAAGATAGCGGTAATAGCAATCAGCCCCAGCATTTT. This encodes CASSQDSGNSNQPQHF.

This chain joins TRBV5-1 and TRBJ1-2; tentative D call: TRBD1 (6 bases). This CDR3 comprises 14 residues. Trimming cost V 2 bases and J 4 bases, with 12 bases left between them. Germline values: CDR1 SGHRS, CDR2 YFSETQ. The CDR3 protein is CASSFTGITYGYTF. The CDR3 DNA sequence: TGCGCCAGCAGCTTCACAGGGATTACCTATGGCTACACCTTC.

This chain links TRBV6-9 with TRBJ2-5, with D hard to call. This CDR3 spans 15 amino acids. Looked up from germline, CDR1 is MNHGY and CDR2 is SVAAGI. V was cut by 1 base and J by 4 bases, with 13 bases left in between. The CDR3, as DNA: TGTGCCAGCAGTTATTACATGGTGTGTACAGAGACCCAGTACTTC. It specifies CASSYYMVCTETQYF.

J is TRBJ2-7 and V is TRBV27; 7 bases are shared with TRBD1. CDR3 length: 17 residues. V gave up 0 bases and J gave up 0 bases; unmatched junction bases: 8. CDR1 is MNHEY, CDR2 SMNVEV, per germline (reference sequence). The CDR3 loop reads CASSLSTPGQNSYEQYF. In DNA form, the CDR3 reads TGTGCCAGCAGTTTATCAACCCCGGGACAGAACTCCTACGAGCAGTACTTC.

CDR3 coding DNA: TGTGCCAGCAGCTCCCGCACCTGGACAGGGAATGGCTACACCTTC. Translating it yields CASSSRTWTGNGYTF. This chain uses TRBV7-2 with TRBJ1-2; TRBD1 matches 8 bases. V trimming: 4 bases; J trimming: 6 bases; junction bases outside the gene matches: 10. The CDR3 has 15 amino acids. From germline, CDR1 is SGHTA and CDR2 FQGNSA.

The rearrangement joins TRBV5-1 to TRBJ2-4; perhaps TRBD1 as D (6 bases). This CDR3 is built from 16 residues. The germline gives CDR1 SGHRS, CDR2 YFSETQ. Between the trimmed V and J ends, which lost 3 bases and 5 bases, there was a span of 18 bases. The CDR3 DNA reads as TGCGCCAGCAGCTGGACGGCAGGGGCTGGGGAAAACATTCAGTACTTC. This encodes CASSWTAGAGENIQYF.

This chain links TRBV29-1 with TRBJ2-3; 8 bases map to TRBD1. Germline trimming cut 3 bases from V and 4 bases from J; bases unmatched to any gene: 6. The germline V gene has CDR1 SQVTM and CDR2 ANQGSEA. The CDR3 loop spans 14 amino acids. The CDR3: CSVETGVGSDTQYF. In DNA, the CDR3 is TGCAGCGTTGAGACAGGGGTAGGGTCAGATACGCAGTATTTT.

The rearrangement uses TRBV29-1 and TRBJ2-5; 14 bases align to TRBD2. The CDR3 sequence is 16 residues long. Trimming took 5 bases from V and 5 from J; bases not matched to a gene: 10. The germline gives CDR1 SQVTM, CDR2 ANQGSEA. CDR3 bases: TGCAGCGTTCACCGACTAGCGGGAGGGCCGGAGGAGACCCAGTACTTC. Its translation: CSVHRLAGGPEETQYF.

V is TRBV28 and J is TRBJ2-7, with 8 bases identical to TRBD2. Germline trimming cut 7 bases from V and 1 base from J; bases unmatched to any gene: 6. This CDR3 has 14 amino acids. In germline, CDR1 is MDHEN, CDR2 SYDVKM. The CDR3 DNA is TGTGCCAGCATTTCCCCGGGAGGGTCCTACGAGCAGTACTTC. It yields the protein CASISPGGSYEQYF.

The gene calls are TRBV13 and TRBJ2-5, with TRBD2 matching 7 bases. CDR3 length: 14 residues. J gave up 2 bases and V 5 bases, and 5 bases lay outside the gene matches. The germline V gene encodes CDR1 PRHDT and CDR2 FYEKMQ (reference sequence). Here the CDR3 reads CASSPTSAQETQYF. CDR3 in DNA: TGTGCCAGCAGCCCTACTAGCGCGCAAGAGACCCAGTACTTC.

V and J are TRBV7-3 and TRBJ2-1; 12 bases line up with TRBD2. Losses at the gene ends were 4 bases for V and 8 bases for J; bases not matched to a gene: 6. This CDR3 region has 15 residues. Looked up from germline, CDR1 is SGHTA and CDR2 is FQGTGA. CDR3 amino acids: CASSSGRLAGDEQFF. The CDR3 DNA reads TGTGCCAGCAGCTCTGGGAGACTAGCGGGGGATGAGCAGTTCTTC. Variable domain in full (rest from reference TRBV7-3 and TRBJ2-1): GAGVSQTPSNKVTEKGKYVELRCDPISGHTALYWYRQSLGQGPEFLIYFQGTGAADDSGLPNDRFFAVRPEGSVSTLKIQRTERGDSAVYLCASSSGRLAGDEQFFGPGTRLTVL.

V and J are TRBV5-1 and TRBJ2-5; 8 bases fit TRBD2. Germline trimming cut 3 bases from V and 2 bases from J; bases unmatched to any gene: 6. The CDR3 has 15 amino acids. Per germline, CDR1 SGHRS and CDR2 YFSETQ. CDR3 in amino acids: CASSSASGPQETQYF. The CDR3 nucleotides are TGCGCCAGCAGCTCGGCTAGCGGGCCTCAAGAGACCCAGTACTTC.

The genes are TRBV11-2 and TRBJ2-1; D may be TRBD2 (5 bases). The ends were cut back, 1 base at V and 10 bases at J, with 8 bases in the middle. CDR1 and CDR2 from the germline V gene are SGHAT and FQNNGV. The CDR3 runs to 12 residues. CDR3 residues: CASSLARVEQFF. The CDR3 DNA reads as TGTGCCAGCAGCTTAGCGCGGGTAGAGCAGTTCTTC.

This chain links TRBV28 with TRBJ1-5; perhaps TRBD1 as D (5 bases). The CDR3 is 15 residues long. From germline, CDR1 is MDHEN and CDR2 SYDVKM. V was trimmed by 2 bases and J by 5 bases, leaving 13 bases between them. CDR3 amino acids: CASSLTTVSYQPQHF. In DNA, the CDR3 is TGTGCCAGCAGTTTAACGACAGTTTCTTATCAGCCCCAGCATTTT.

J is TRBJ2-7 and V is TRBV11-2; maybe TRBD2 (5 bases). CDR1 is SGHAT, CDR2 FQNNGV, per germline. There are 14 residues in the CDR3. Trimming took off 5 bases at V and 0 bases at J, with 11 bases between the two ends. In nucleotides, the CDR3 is TGTGCCAGCAGCGTTCAGCGGAACTCCTACGAGCAGTACTTC. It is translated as CASSVQRNSYEQYF.

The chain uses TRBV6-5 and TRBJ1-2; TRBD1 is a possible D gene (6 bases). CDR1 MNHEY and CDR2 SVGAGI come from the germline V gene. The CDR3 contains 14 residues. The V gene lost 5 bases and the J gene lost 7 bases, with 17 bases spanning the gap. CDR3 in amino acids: CASSLDWGHPGYTF. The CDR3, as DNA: TGTGCCAGCAGTCTTGATTGGGGGCATCCTGGCTACACCTTC.